The T cell receptor (beta chain) described here comes from a study of blood T cells in healthy people across ages. Study findings and constraints: A roughly linear fall in TCR beta diversity per million T cells was seen with increasing age.

A second about 6 to 12 cycle PCR used barcoded and J-beta primers. Tags on each cDNA molecule came from a template-switch adaptor with 12 random nucleotides. TCRdb itself ran the 5' RACE reads through MiXCR, one entry per CDR3 protein. The sample lists almost 550,000 distinct CDR3 sequences; around 24% were seen once. A word on this clonotype: Its antigen is unidentified. The junction shows a germline mismatch at one end, possibly a read error.

Germline CDR1 is DFQATT and CDR2 is SNEGSKA (reference sequence). The CDR3 is 12 amino acids. This sample also belongs to another study, concerning T cells of mothers and their children. From that report: Reverse transcription into cDNA received all extracted RNA, at approximately 1.4 ug per 15 ul. With unrelated pairs as the comparison, related mother-child pairs had a slightly higher overlap that was not significant.

The sequence derives from a boy younger than 18 in good health. The rearrangement links TRBV20-1 to TRBJ1-2, with 7 bases lining up with TRBD1. Sequenced material: blood. This chain's CDR3 is CSAILQGVGYTF. CDR3 DNA: TGCAGTGCCATACTTCAGGGGGTGGGCTATACCTTC.